Detailed here is one TCR beta chain. This entry is derived from a study of control samples from healthy donors and cancer patients. Libraries were prepared by immunoSEQ multiplex PCR; TCRdb keeps only in-frame clonotypes and omits some of them. The sample contains more than 95,000 clones, around 89% of which appear only once. CDR3 length: 14 residues. Germline trimming cut 4 bases from V and 4 bases from J; bases unmatched to any gene: 2. In germline, CDR1 is SGHTA, CDR2 FQGNSA. Source material: PBMCs. V usage is TRBV7-2 and J usage is TRBJ1-5; 9 bases align to TRBD1. This TCR was sampled from a man in his 60s with lung cancer. The CDR3 region has the DNA TGTGCCAGCAGCTCGGACAGGGGTAATCAGCCCCAGCATTTT. The encoded protein is CASSSDRGNQPQHF.